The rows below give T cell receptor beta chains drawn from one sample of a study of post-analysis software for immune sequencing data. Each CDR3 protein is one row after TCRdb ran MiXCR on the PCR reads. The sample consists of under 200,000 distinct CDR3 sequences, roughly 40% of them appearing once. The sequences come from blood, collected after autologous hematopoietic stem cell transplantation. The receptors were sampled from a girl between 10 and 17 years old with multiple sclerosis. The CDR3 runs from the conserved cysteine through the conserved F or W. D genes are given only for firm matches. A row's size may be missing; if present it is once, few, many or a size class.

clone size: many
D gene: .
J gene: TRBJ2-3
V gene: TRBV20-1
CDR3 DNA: TGCAGTGCTAGGGAGCGGATGAGCACAGATACGCAGTATTTT
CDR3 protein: CSARERMSTDTQYF

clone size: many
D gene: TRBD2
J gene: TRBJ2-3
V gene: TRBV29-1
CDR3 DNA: TGCAGCGTTGAAGTGGGGAGGGGAGATACGCAGTATTTT
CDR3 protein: CSVEVGRGDTQYF

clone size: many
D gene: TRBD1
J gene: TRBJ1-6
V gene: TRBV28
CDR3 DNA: TGTGCCAGCAGTTCCACCCAGACAGGGGGCGCAGATTCACCCCTCCACTTT
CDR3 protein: CASSSTQTGGADSPLHF

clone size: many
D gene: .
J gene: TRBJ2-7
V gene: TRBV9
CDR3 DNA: TGTGCCAGCAGCGTAGAGCCTAGCGACTCCTACGAGCAGTACTTC
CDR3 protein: CASSVEPSDSYEQYF

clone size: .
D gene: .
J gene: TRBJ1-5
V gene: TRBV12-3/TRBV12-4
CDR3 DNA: TGTGCCAGCAGTCTCCTAAAAGGGGGAGAGGGCAATCAGCCCCAGCATTTT
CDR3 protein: CASSLLKGGEGNQPQHF

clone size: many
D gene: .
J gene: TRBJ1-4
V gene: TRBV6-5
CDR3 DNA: TGTGCCAGCAGATTGGATGCAACTAATGAAAAACTGTTTTTT
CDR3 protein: CASRLDATNEKLFF

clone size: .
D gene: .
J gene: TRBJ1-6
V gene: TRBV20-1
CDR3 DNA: TGCAGTGCTAGAGGCCCAGCTGCAGGGCCGGATTCACCCCTCCACTTT
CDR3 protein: CSARGPAAGPDSPLHF

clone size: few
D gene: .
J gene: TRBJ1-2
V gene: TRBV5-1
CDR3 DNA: TGCGCCAGCAGCTTGGGACAGTCGACTCGCTATGGCTACACCTTC
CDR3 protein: CASSLGQSTRYGYTF

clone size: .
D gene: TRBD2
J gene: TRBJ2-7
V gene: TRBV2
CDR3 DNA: TGTGCCAGCACCCGAACAGCGCCCAGACTAGCGGGTGACTACAATGAGCAGTACTTC
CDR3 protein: CASTRTAPRLAGDYNEQYF

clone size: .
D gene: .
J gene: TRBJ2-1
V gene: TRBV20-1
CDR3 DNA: TGCAGTGCTAGAGCTTATTCCTACAATGAGCAGTTCTTC
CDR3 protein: CSARAYSYNEQFF

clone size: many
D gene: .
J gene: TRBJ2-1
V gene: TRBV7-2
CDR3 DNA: TGTGCCAGCAGCTTAGCGAGTGACAATGAGCAGTTCTTC
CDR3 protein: CASSLASDNEQFF

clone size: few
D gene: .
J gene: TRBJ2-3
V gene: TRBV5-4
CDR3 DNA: TGTGCCAGCAGCTTGCCAGGGGTAACTAGCACAGATACGCAGTATTTT
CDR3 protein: CASSLPGVTSTDTQYF

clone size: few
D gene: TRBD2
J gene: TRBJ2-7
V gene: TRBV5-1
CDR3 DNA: TGCGCCAGCAGCGACGTAGCGGGAGGTCGGAGAGAGCAGTACTTC
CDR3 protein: CASSDVAGGRREQYF

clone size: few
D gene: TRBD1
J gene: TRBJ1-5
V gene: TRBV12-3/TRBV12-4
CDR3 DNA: TGTGCCAGCAGGATGACAGGGGGGAGGAATCAGCCCCAGCATTTT
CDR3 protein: CASRMTGGRNQPQHF

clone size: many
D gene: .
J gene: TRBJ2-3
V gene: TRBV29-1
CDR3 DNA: TGCAGCGCCCCCCCCGGACTCGGCACAGATACGCAGTATTTT
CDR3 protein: CSAPPGLGTDTQYF

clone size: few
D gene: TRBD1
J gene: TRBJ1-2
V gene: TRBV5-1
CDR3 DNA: TGCGCCAGCAGCCCCGGACAGGTCGCTTTTTGGGGCTACACCTTC
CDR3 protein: CASSPGQVAFWGYTF

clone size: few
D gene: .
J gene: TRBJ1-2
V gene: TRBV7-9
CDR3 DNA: TGTGCCAGCAGCTTAAAGGAGGGAATTTATGGCTACACCTTC
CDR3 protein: CASSLKEGIYGYTF

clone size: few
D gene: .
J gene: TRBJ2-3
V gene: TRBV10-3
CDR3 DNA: TGTGCCATCAGTGATCCCGACAGAGCGGTTAGCGGCACAGATACGCAGTATTTT
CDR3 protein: CAISDPDRAVSGTDTQYF

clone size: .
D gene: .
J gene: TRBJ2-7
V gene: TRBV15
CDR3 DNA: TGTGCCACCAGCAGAGATTCGGGCAGTGACTACGAGCAGTACTTC
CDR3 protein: CATSRDSGSDYEQYF

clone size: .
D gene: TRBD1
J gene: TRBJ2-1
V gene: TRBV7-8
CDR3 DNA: TGTGCCAGCAGCTTACCAGGGGGGACAGGGTTAGCGTACAATGAGCAGTTCTTC
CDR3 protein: CASSLPGGTGLAYNEQFF

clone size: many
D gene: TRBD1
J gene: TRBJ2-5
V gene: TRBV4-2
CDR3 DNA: TGTGCCAGCAGCACAGGGGGAAACCAAGAGACCCAGTACTTC
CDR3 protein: CASSTGGNQETQYF

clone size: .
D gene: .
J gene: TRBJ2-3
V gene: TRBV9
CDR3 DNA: TGTGCCAGCAGCTTTCTAGGGGAGAGGGCAGATACGCAGTATTTT
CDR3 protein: CASSFLGERADTQYF

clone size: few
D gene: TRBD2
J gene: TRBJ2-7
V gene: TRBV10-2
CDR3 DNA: TGCGCCAGCAGGGAACTAGCGTTGAGCTACGAGCAGTACTTC
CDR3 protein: CASRELALSYEQYF